The 6 T cell receptor beta chains below were found in one sample sequenced in a study of cytomegalovirus exposure and HLA in healthy donors. The primer mix had 60 Vbeta and 13 Jbeta primers. Profiling relied on immunoSEQ multiplex PCR, and the TCRdb table lists in-frame clones only, not all of them. The profile shows around 89,000 clones, roughly 70% of them singletons. The sequenced sample was PBMCs. All receptors derive from a man in his forties in good health and CMV-seronegative.

The sample holds a few counts of this clone. J is TRBJ2-3 and V is TRBV7-3; D may be TRBD2 (5 bases). Germline lookup yields CDR1 SGHTA and CDR2 FQGTGA. The ends were cut back, 6 bases at V and 4 bases at J, with 5 bases in the middle. The length of the CDR3 is 11 residues. CDR3 in amino acids: CASRLADTQYF. Written as DNA, the CDR3 is TGTGCCAGCAGACTAGCAGATACGCAGTATTTT.

This chain uses TRBV18 with TRBJ2-2; D gene ambiguous. The CDR3 has 17 residues. Trimming left V 3 bases short and J 0 bases short, with 14 bases between. Per the germline V gene, CDR1 is KGHSH and CDR2 is LQKENI. CDR3 sequence reads: CASSPVPRRANTGELFF. In DNA, the CDR3 is TGTGCCAGCTCACCTGTTCCTAGACGGGCGAACACCGGGGAGCTGTTTTTT. Full variable domain (rest looked up from reference TRBV18 and TRBJ2-2): NAGVMQNPRHLVRRRGQEARLRCSPMKGHSHVYWYRQLPEEGLKFMVYLQKENIIDESGMPKERFSAEFPKEGPSILRIQQVVRGDSAAYFCASSPVPRRANTGELFFGEGSRLTVL.

The chain carries TRBV13 and TRBJ2-7, with 7 nucleotides matching TRBD1. The germline V gene has CDR1 PRHDT and CDR2 FYEKMQ (reference sequence). J lost 2 bases, V lost 0 bases, and 1 base had no gene match. This CDR3 is 14 amino acids long. For the CDR3, the DNA is TGTGCCAGCAGCTTAGGGCAGGGGGCCTACGAGCAGTACTTC. Translation gives CASSLGQGAYEQYF.

J is TRBJ2-5 and V is TRBV15; 12 bases map to TRBD1. The J call may be incorrect, as the DNA end agrees better with TRBJ2-7. The germline V gene encodes CDR1 LNHNV and CDR2 YYDKDF (reference sequence). The CDR3 totals 15 residues. CDR3 sequence: CATSRDGTGGREQYF. CDR3 bases: TGTGCCACCAGCAGAGATGGGACAGGGGGCCGCGAGCAGTACTTC.

There are a few counts of this clone. The chain combines TRBV2 with TRBJ2-2, with 7 bases matching TRBD1. CDR1 is SNHLY, CDR2 FYNNEI, per germline. V shed 10 bases and J 0 bases; nucleotides not matched to a gene: 8. This CDR3 comprises 15 residues. The CDR3 spells CATKIGTANTGELFF. CDR3 nucleotides: TGTGCCACCAAAATCGGGACAGCGAACACCGGGGAGCTGTTTTTT. Variable domain in full (rest from reference TRBV2 and TRBJ2-2): EPEVTQTPSHQVTQMGQEVILRCVPISNHLYFYWYRQILGQKVEFLVSFYNNEISEKSEIFDDQFSVERPDGSNFTLKIRSTKLEDSAMYFCATKIGTANTGELFFGEGSRLTVL.

This clone appeared a single time. This rearrangement joins TRBV18 to TRBJ2-7; D is perhaps TRBD2 (6 bases). The CDR3 contains 16 residues. Germline V gene data show CDR1 as KGHSH and CDR2 as LQKENI. V was cut by 3 bases and J by 6 bases, with 21 bases left in between. DNA of the CDR3: TGTGCCAGCTCACCTGGGACTGGGAAGTTGGCAAGCGAGCAGTACTTC. Translated: CASSPGTGKLASEQYF.